The rows below give T cell receptor beta chains drawn from one sample of a study of vaccination and CD4 T cells after COVID-19. TCRdb re-analysed the PCR reads in MiXCR, keeping a single row per CDR3 protein. There are about 17,000 distinct CDR3 sequences in the sample; approximately 50% occur only once, and 7.5% to 10% lies in the top ten. No antigen is known for these receptors. Sequencing input: CD4+ T cells from blood, cultured in vitro. The receptor source for this set is a human donor who had recovered from COVID-19. CDR3s include the opening cysteine and the closing phenylalanine or tryptophan.

v_gene	j_gene	len	CDR3aa
TRBV6-1	TRBJ1-5	15	CASCRTAHSNQPQHF
TRBV12-3/TRBV12-4	TRBJ1-1	14	CASTWGHQNTEAFF
TRBV25-1	TRBJ2-3	13	CASSRQGTDTQYF
TRBV11-3	TRBJ2-1	16	CASSLGLAGGYNEQFF
TRBV6-1	TRBJ2-7	16	CASSQIWTSGSYEQYF
TRBV19	TRBJ1-1	13	CASSATGETEAFF
TRBV7-8	TRBJ2-7	14	CASSFVRGGYEQYF
TRBV20-1	TRBJ2-1	15	CSARAPRAGVNEQFF
TRBV12-3/TRBV12-4	TRBJ1-2	15	CASSALLRGNYGYTF
TRBV19	TRBJ2-5	14	CSSGGTLLQETQYF
TRBV27	TRBJ2-3	14	CASSFSRGADTQYF
TRBV5-4	TRBJ2-1	15	CASSSPGAAHNEQFF
TRBV10-2	TRBJ2-5	15	CASSPTSRNQETQYF
TRBV7-9	TRBJ1-3	15	CASSLTGSSGNTIYF
TRBV7-2	TRBJ2-5	12	CASTRREETQYF
TRBV20-1	TRBJ2-1	17	CSARDRGRSGSYNEQFF
TRBV20-1	TRBJ2-3	16	CSASGRPGQGSDTQYF
TRBV19	TRBJ1-5	15	CASRLDRNSNQPQHF
TRBV20-1	TRBJ1-2	14	CSAGWGGGNAGGTF
TRBV20-1	TRBJ1-2	9	CSASSRLSF
TRBV19	TRBJ2-3	14	CASSGTLSTDTQYF
TRBV7-2	TRBJ2-7	15	CASSQGAGSSYEQYF
TRBV27	TRBJ2-7	13	CAAAGQLSEEQYF
TRBV7-9	TRBJ1-1	14	CASSFPGTGSKTFF
TRBV27	TRBJ1-1	14	CARLGPTPGAEAFF
TRBV20-1	TRBJ1-2	12	CSAGLTDHGYTF
TRBV5-4	TRBJ2-5	13	CASSWGQGETQYF
TRBV7-8	TRBJ1-2	17	CASSPRMRAVRNYGYTF
TRBV27	TRBJ2-7	13	CASRRDREGKQYF
TRBV6-1	TRBJ1-1	14	CASEKGGGATEAFF
TRBV6-5	TRBJ1-5	14	CASSYSWGDRPQHF
TRBV7-9	TRBJ2-7	13	CATTRQGAYEQYF
TRBV12-3/TRBV12-4	TRBJ1-2	16	CASRPTGGAGIAGYTF
TRBV6-1	TRBJ1-3	15	CASSPGGSSGNTIYF
TRBV10-1	TRBJ1-5	13	CASQKDGNQPQHF
TRBV6-5	TRBJ1-2	14	CASSYSQANYGYTF
TRBV20-1	TRBJ2-5	18	CSATVPRLEVGTSETQYF
TRBV6-1	TRBJ1-3	13	CASKDREVYTIYF
TRBV27	TRBJ2-5	15	CASSQRGRGQGAQYF
TRBV20-1	TRBJ2-2	12	CSVPGDTGELFF